The 25 T cell receptor beta chains listed next were all sequenced from one sample in a study of glioma-infiltrating T cells after dendritic cell vaccination. Sequencing was performed with immunoSEQ multiplex PCR; in TCRdb, only in-frame clones are kept and a portion is missing. The table lists some 24,000 clones, just under 90% of them singletons. The time point here: after dendritic cell vaccination, including at tumor progression/relapse. The material sequenced was blood, taken after dendritic cell vaccination. Receptors were obtained from a human donor with glioblastoma.

The chain couples TRBV7-2 to TRBJ2-4; 8 bases are a match to TRBD2. After removal of 5 bases from V and 0 bases from J, the junction contained 6 bases not matched to a gene. The CDR3 runs 16 residues. CDR1 and CDR2 from the germline V gene are SGHTA and FQGNSA. CDR3 bases: TGTGCCAGCAGCCTTAGCGGGGTACTAGCCAAAAACATTCAGTACTTC. It specifies CASSLSGVLAKNIQYF.

This chain links TRBV11-2 with TRBJ1-2; tentatively, D is TRBD1 (6 bases). Trimming removed 0 bases at V and 8 bases at J, with 16 bases between. CDR1 and CDR2 from the germline V gene are SGHAT and FQNNGV. The CDR3 contains 15 residues. CDR3 sequence (DNA): TGTGCCAGCAGCTTAGAATCCTCGACAGGCTCGGGCTACACCTTC. It specifies CASSLESSTGSGYTF.

Turning to this clone: The junction does not match germline at one end; this may be a read error. The same CDR3 can be traced to other DNA sequences in this sample. The gene calls are TRBV7-6 and TRBJ1-6; weak D call: TRBD1 (6 bases). Germline CDR1 and CDR2: SGHVS and FNYEAQ. The CDR3 length is 15 residues. The CDR3 loop is CASSYQQGHNSPLHF. In DNA form, the CDR3 reads TGTGCCAGCAGCTACCAACAGGGTCATAATTCCCCCCTCCACTTT. Full variable domain (missing parts from reference TRBV7-6 and TRBJ1-6): GAGVSQSPRYKVTKRGQDVALRCDPISGHVSLYWYRQALGQGPEFLTYFNYEAQQDKSGLPNDRFSAERPEGSISTLTIQRTEQRDSAMYRCASSYQQGHNSPLHFGNGTRLTVT.

The chain uses TRBV10-3 and TRBJ1-1; TRBD1 matches 7 bases. The germline V gene has CDR1 ENHRY and CDR2 SYGVKD. V gave up 6 bases and J gave up 5 bases; unmatched junction bases: 9. The CDR3 contains 14 residues. As DNA, the CDR3 is TGTGCCATCAGGACACAGGGGAGAGGTACTGAAGCTTTCTTT. Protein: CAIRTQGRGTEAFF.

The chain links TRBV6-5 to TRBJ1-3, with 7 bases aligning to TRBD1. CDR1 and CDR2 from the germline V gene are MNHEY and SVGAGI. CDR3 size: 14 residues. V trimming: 7 bases; J trimming: 2 bases; junction bases outside the gene matches: 5. CDR3 sequence (DNA): TGTGCCAGCACCCCGACAGGGACTGGAAACACCATATATTTT. Protein: CASTPTGTGNTIYF.

J is TRBJ2-2 and V is TRBV18; 9 bases are a match to TRBD2. CDR1 is KGHSH and CDR2 is LQKENI in the germline V gene. V shed 2 bases, J shed 2 bases, and the junction held 9 bases outside the gene matches. The CDR3 covers 18 residues. The chain's CDR3 is CASSPAASGALNTGELFF. In nucleotides, the CDR3 is TGTGCCAGCTCACCAGCTGCTAGCGGGGCCTTAAACACCGGGGAGCTGTTTTTT.

J is TRBJ1-1 and V is TRBV30; 12 bases line up with TRBD1. This CDR3 spans 17 amino acids. Looked up from germline, CDR1 is GTSNPN and CDR2 is SVGIG (reference sequence). The J segment lost 1 base and the V segment lost 0 bases, leaving 6 bases of the junction unmatched. The CDR3 region is CAWSVLGQGARNTEAFF. The CDR3 DNA is TGTGCCTGGAGTGTACTGGGACAGGGGGCGCGGAACACTGAAGCTTTCTTT.

The V and J genes are TRBV5-1 and TRBJ2-3, with 16 bases fitting TRBD2. The CDR3 length is 15 residues. The J segment lost 6 bases and the V segment lost 7 bases, leaving 5 bases of the junction unmatched. Germline-derived CDR1 and CDR2 are SGHRS and YFSETQ. CDR3 in amino acids: CASGTSGGAMDTQYF. CDR3 sequence (DNA): TGCGCCAGCGGGACTAGCGGGGGGGCCATGGATACGCAGTATTTT.

The J gene is TRBJ2-3, the V gene TRBV28; D perhaps matches TRBD2 (5 bases). Germline loops: CDR1 MDHEN, CDR2 SYDVKM. The CDR3 is made up of 14 amino acids. V lost 5 bases to trimming and J lost 3 bases, with 12 bases between them. For the CDR3, the DNA is TGTGCCAGCAGTCCTTTGCGGGCTACAGATACGCAGTATTTT. Its protein product is CASSPLRATDTQYF.

The chain joins TRBV6-4 to TRBJ2-6; TRBD1 aligns across 10 bases. The CDR3 runs 16 residues. CDR1 and CDR2 from the germline V gene are MRHNA and SNTAGT. Unmatched junction bases numbered 5, after V lost 6 bases and J lost 3 bases. The CDR3 here is CASSRQGAGGANVLTF. CDR3 DNA: TGTGCCAGCAGCCGACAGGGGGCAGGTGGGGCCAACGTCCTGACTTTC.

The rearrangement joins TRBV7-2 to TRBJ2-3; D ambiguous. CDR1 and CDR2 (germline): SGHTA, FQGNSA. The CDR3 is 12 amino acids. Trimming removed 4 bases from V and 5 bases from J, with 7 bases in between. The chain's CDR3 is CASSSRLDTQYF. The CDR3, as DNA: TGTGCCAGCAGCTCCCGACTAGATACGCAGTATTTT.

The chain carries TRBV19 and TRBJ1-2; tentative D call: TRBD1 (6 bases). Trimming shortened V by 6 bases and J by 4 bases, and 21 bases separated the two germline ends. This CDR3 contains 16 residues. Germline CDR1 reads LNHDA; CDR2 reads SQIVND (reference sequence). This CDR3 reads CASSNRDNELLYGYTF. CDR3 DNA: TGTGCCAGTAGCAACCGGGACAACGAACTTCTCTATGGCTACACCTTC. The full variable domain, completed using reference TRBV19 and TRBJ1-2, is DGGITQSPKYLFRKEGQNVTLSCEQNLNHDAMYWYRQDPGQGLRLIYYSQIVNDFQKGDIAEGYSVSREKKESFPLTVTSAQKNPTAFYLCASSNRDNELLYGYTFGSGTRLTVV.

The chain links TRBV5-1 to TRBJ1-2; perhaps TRBD1 as D (5 bases). Trimming pared 0 bases from V and 4 bases from J, leaving 10 bases between. The germline gives CDR1 SGHRS, CDR2 YFSETQ. This CDR3 is built from 14 residues. The CDR3 bases are TGCGCCAGCAGCTTGGGGCAGGGTGGCTATGGCTACACCTTC. Residues: CASSLGQGGYGYTF. The entire variable domain, with the rest obtained from reference TRBV5-1 and TRBJ1-2, is as follows: KAGVTQTPRYLIKTRGQQVTLSCSPISGHRSVSWYQQTPGQGLQFLFEYFSETQRNKGNFPGRFSGRQFSNSRSEMNVSTLELGDSALYLCASSLGQGGYGYTFGSGTRLTVV.

The genes are TRBV6-6 and TRBJ1-2; 9 nucleotides line up with TRBD1. Trimming took 6 bases from V and 4 from J; bases not matched to a gene: 12. Germline V gene lookup returns CDR1 MNHNY and CDR2 SVGAGI (reference sequence). CDR3 length: 16 residues. The CDR3 DNA is TGTGCCAGCAGAGAAACCGGGACAGGGTCTAGCTATGGCTACACCTTC. As protein: CASRETGTGSSYGYTF.

The V and J genes are TRBV5-1 and TRBJ2-1; 7 bases are shared with TRBD2. Trimming at V came to 1 base and at J to 9 bases, leaving 7 bases not matched to a gene. Germline CDR1 and CDR2: SGHRS and YFSETQ. This CDR3 contains 14 residues. CDR3 sequence (DNA): TGCGCCAGCAGCTTGAGTGGACTAGAGTTTGAGCAGTTCTTC. The encoded protein is CASSLSGLEFEQFF.

J is TRBJ2-5 and V is TRBV5-4, with D tentatively TRBD2 (5 bases). V was clipped by 1 base and J by 5 bases, with 9 bases between them. CDR1 and CDR2 from the germline V gene are SGHNT and YYREEE (reference sequence). This CDR3 contains 13 residues. The CDR3 sequence is CASSLPSQETQYF. The CDR3 DNA reads TGTGCCAGCAGCTTGCCTAGCCAGGAGACCCAGTACTTC.

This sequence joins TRBV7-2 and TRBJ2-7; the D is unclear. The CDR3 sequence is 13 residues long. Trimming shortened V by 4 bases and J by 5 bases, and 12 bases separated the two germline ends. Germline V gene sequence: CDR1 SGHTA, CDR2 FQGNSA. CDR3 bases: TGTGCCAGCAGCTCTCGTATTGGCAACGAGCAGTACTTC. Translation: CASSSRIGNEQYF.

The chain has TRBV6-1 and TRBJ1-4; TRBD1 agrees at 11 bases. The CDR3 covers 13 residues. The V gene's germline CDR1 is MNHNS and CDR2 SASEGT. Trimming removed 8 bases from V and 7 bases from J; junction bases left unmatched: 3. CDR3 in amino acids: CASSGQGVEKLFF. Written as DNA, the CDR3 is TGTGCCAGCTCGGGACAGGGGGTTGAAAAACTGTTTTTT.

The V gene is TRBV9, the J gene TRBJ2-1, with 13 bases that match TRBD2. Germline lookup yields CDR1 SGDLS and CDR2 YYNGEE. After removal of 1 base from V and 6 bases from J, the junction contained 7 bases not matched to a gene. The CDR3 loop spans 17 amino acids. CDR3 protein: CASSVTSGGVSRNEQFF. CDR3 DNA sequence: TGTGCCAGCAGCGTAACTAGCGGGGGGGTGTCGCGCAATGAGCAGTTCTTC.

The V call is TRBV7-6, the J call TRBJ2-1, with D tentatively TRBD1 (8 bases). CDR1 SGHVS and CDR2 FNYEAQ come from the germline V gene. The CDR3 length is 15 residues. V was shortened by 7 bases and J by 5 bases, with 18 bases between the two germline ends. In DNA, the CDR3 is TGTGCCAGCACCATGGGGGGGACAGGTAACAATGAGCAGTTCTTC. Translated: CASTMGGTGNNEQFF. Using reference TRBV7-6 and TRBJ2-1 for the parts outside the CDR3, the full variable domain is GAGVSQSPRYKVTKRGQDVALRCDPISGHVSLYWYRQALGQGPEFLTYFNYEAQQDKSGLPNDRFSAERPEGSISTLTIQRTEQRDSAMYRCASTMGGTGNNEQFFGPGTRLTVL.

The V gene is TRBV11-2, the J gene TRBJ2-3; 10 positions match TRBD2. Germline CDR1 SGHAT, CDR2 FQNNGV. The junction had 8 bases not matched to a gene; V was cut back by 6 bases and J by 5 bases. The CDR3 is 15 amino acids. The CDR3 spells CASRELAGARDTQYF. The CDR3 DNA reads TGTGCCAGCAGGGAGCTAGCGGGGGCTAGAGATACGCAGTATTTT.

This sequence joins TRBV19 and TRBJ1-5; unclear D gene. The CDR3 runs to 16 residues. Germline CDR1 LNHDA, CDR2 SQIVND (reference sequence). With 3 bases removed from V and 2 bases from J, the gap between germline ends came to 14 bases. The CDR3 DNA follows: TGTGCCAGTAGTATTTCCGCCGGGTGGGGCAATCAGCCCCAGCATTTT. Its translation is CASSISAGWGNQPQHF.

The chain recombines TRBV9 with TRBJ2-1, with 8 bases lining up with TRBD2. V was clipped by 1 base and J by 7 bases; unmatched bases: 16. CDR1 is SGDLS and CDR2 is YYNGEE in the germline V gene. The CDR3 spans 18 residues. The CDR3 sequence is CASSVSAGGGPWGNEQFF. The CDR3 nucleotides read TGTGCCAGCAGCGTATCGGCCGGGGGGGGCCCCTGGGGAAATGAGCAGTTCTTC. Combining the CDR3 with reference TRBV9 and TRBJ2-1 gives the whole variable domain DSGVTQTPKHLITATGQRVTLRCSPRSGDLSVYWYQQSLDQGLQFLIQYYNGEERAKGNILERFSAQQFPDLHSELNLSSLELGDSALYFCASSVSAGGGPWGNEQFFGPGTRLTVL.

V and J are TRBV7-2 and TRBJ2-5; TRBD2 agrees at 9 bases. With V trimmed by 2 bases and J by 5 bases, 6 bases remained unmatched. Germline V gene lookup returns CDR1 SGHTA and CDR2 FQGNSA. The CDR3 covers 15 residues. The CDR3 coding sequence is TGTGCCAGCAGCTTAAACCCTAGCGGGGCGGAGACCCAGTACTTC. Its translation is CASSLNPSGAETQYF.

This chain links TRBV12-2 with TRBJ2-3; the tabulated D call, TRBD1, remains unverified against the DNA. TRBV12-2 is a documented pseudogene. CDR3 size: 16 residues. Here the CDR3 reads CASRARQGLDTDTQYF. As DNA, the CDR3 is TGTGCAAGTCGCGCCCGACAGGGGTTAGACACAGATACGCAGTATTTT.